Shown below are 28 T cell receptor beta chains from a single sample sequenced in a study of shared clonotypes between healthy human individuals. TCRdb's copy holds only in-frame clones and misses some; the assay was immunoSEQ multiplex PCR. The sample lists about 680,000 clones, approximately 73% seen once, with around 1.7% in the top ten. Input material: memory CD4+ T cells sorted from blood. Subset described: CD45RA-negative fraction. These receptors were obtained from a woman aged 30 to 39 in good health.

The rearrangement links TRBV6-4 to TRBJ2-6; D could derive from TRBD1 or TRBD2 (5 bases each). This CDR3 spans 14 amino acids. Germline V gives CDR1 MRHNA, CDR2 SNTAGT. Trimming removed 6 bases from V and 2 bases from J, with 8 bases in between. The CDR3 sequence is CASRTAAGANVLTF. In DNA form, the CDR3 reads TGTGCCAGCAGGACAGCGGCTGGGGCCAACGTCCTGACTTTC.

The rearrangement links TRBV2 to TRBJ1-5, with a weak D call TRBD1 (5 bases). The V end was cut by 6 bases, the J end by 4 bases, with 19 bases between. Germline lookup yields CDR1 SNHLY and CDR2 FYNNEI. This CDR3 has 16 amino acids. DNA for the CDR3: TGTGCCAGCAGCGCCGGGGGACGCGGTTCGAATCAGCCCCAGCATTTT. Protein product: CASSAGGRGSNQPQHF.

The rearrangement links TRBV5-1 to TRBJ2-3; 9 bases map to TRBD1. The V and J ends lost 4 bases and 2 bases, in that order; junction bases with no gene match: 8. This CDR3 spans 16 amino acids. From germline, CDR1 is SGHRS and CDR2 YFSETQ. The CDR3 protein is CASSEGQGTHTDTQYF. CDR3 sequence (DNA): TGCGCCAGCAGCGAAGGACAGGGGACCCACACAGATACGCAGTATTTT.

This clone has a single count. This chain links TRBV27 with TRBJ2-2; TRBD1 is a possible D gene (6 bases). Germline V gene sequence: CDR1 MNHEY, CDR2 SMNVEV (reference sequence). The CDR3 is made up of 14 amino acids. The ends were cut back, 4 bases at V and 7 bases at J, with 13 bases in the middle. CDR3: CASSYRRGGGELFF. The CDR3 DNA is TGTGCCAGCAGTTATCGCAGGGGCGGCGGGGAGCTGTTTTTT.

The chain recombines TRBV27 with TRBJ1-2, with TRBD1 identical over 9 bases. Germline assignment: CDR1 MNHEY and CDR2 SMNVEV (reference sequence). V shed 9 bases and J 8 bases; nucleotides not matched to a gene: 7. There are 12 residues in the CDR3. CDR3 amino acids: CASRGTGSGYTF. Written as DNA, the CDR3 is TGTGCCAGTAGAGGGACAGGGAGCGGCTACACCTTC.

Remarks on this clone: Other DNA variants within this sample encode the same CDR3. The chain joins TRBV29-1 to TRBJ1-1; 10 nucleotides line up with TRBD1. From germline, CDR1 is SQVTM and CDR2 ANQGSEA. The CDR3 is 14 amino acids. V was clipped by 6 bases and J by 1 base; unmatched bases: 5. CDR3 protein: CSVRDRGWNTEAFF. The CDR3 DNA follows: TGCAGCGTCCGGGACAGGGGTTGGAACACTGAAGCTTTCTTT. The full variable domain, completed using reference TRBV29-1 and TRBJ1-1, is SAVISQKPSRDICQRGTSLTIQCQVDSQVTMMFWYRQQPGQSLTLIATANQGSEATYESGFVIDKFPISRPNLTFSTLTVSNMSPEDSSIYLCSVRDRGWNTEAFFGQGTRLTVV.

This clone was seen a handful of times. V is TRBV6-5 and J is TRBJ1-2; D is unresolved. Germline V gene lookup returns CDR1 MNHEY and CDR2 SVGAGI. The V and J ends lost 5 bases and 2 bases respectively, with 15 bases between them. This CDR3 has 15 amino acids. CDR3: CASSKTGRPNYGYTF. CDR3 sequence (DNA): TGTGCCAGCAGTAAAACCGGACGGCCGAACTATGGCTACACCTTC.

A few counts support this clone. V is TRBV2 and J is TRBJ1-1; TRBD1 matches 10 bases. The CDR3 has 15 amino acids. CDR1 SNHLY and CDR2 FYNNEI come from the germline V gene. Trimming took 6 bases from V and 3 from J; bases not matched to a gene: 7. The CDR3 reads CASRGKGQGDTEAFF. The CDR3 DNA sequence: TGTGCCAGCAGAGGCAAAGGACAGGGGGACACTGAAGCTTTCTTT.

The chain recombines TRBV30 with TRBJ2-7; D is uncertain. Germline V CDR1 and CDR2: GTSNPN, SVGIG (reference sequence). V was trimmed by 3 bases and J by 4 bases, leaving 10 bases between them. This CDR3 is 12 amino acids long. The CDR3 nucleotides read TGTGCCTGGAGGCCCGGAAATTACGAGCAGTACTTC. Its translation is CAWRPGNYEQYF.

This clone was detected only a few times. The chain recombines TRBV6-5 with TRBJ1-1, with D perhaps TRBD1 (6 bases). Germline V gene data show CDR1 as MNHEY and CDR2 as SVGAGI. Trimming cost V 5 bases and J 1 base, with 11 bases left between them. CDR3 size: 14 residues. CDR3 DNA: TGTGCCAGCAGTGGCACGACAGGGAACACTGAAGCTTTCTTT. Translated, it gives CASSGTTGNTEAFF.

This clone showed up just once. The chain is built from TRBV19 and TRBJ1-1, with a possible D match to TRBD1 (5 bases). V lost 7 bases and J lost 2, with 20 bases in between. The CDR3 covers 16 residues. Germline CDR1 and CDR2: LNHDA and SQIVND (reference sequence). CDR3 region: CASTEVGGGINTEAFF. CDR3 nucleotide sequence: TGTGCCAGTACCGAGGTTGGGGGGGGGATTAACACTGAAGCTTTCTTT.

This chain uses TRBV4-2 with TRBJ2-2; no definite D call. Germline V lookup: CDR1 LGHNA, CDR2 YNFKEQ. The CDR3 is made up of 16 amino acids. Trimming cost V 4 bases and J 2 bases, with 14 bases left between them. CDR3 DNA sequence: TGTGCCAGCAGCCCTGAGGTGGGCAGTAACACCGGGGAGCTGTTTTTT. It translates to CASSPEVGSNTGELFF.

This clone has a handful of counts. As DNA, the CDR3 is TGTGCCAGCAGCCCGGGACCAGCGGAGACCTACGAGCAGTACTTC. This translates into CASSPGPAETYEQYF. The chain has TRBV5-4 and TRBJ2-7; D may correspond to TRBD1 or TRBD2 (5 bases each). Deletions cut 4 bases from V and 2 bases from J, with 16 bases between. The CDR3 loop spans 15 amino acids. Germline V lookup: CDR1 SGHNT, CDR2 YYREEE (reference sequence).

The gene calls are TRBV4-1 and TRBJ2-7, with D perhaps TRBD2 (6 bases). This CDR3 is built from 15 residues. Germline V CDR1 and CDR2: MGHRA, YSYEKL. Trimming took 4 bases from V and 3 from J, leaving 16 bases between them. The CDR3 here is CASSRAPGAFYEQYF. The CDR3 DNA follows: TGCGCCAGCAGCCGAGCCCCGGGAGCTTTCTACGAGCAGTACTTC.

This chain links TRBV2 with TRBJ2-6; TRBD2 matches at 13 bases. CDR1 SNHLY and CDR2 FYNNEI come from the germline V gene. The CDR3 is 17 residues long. The junction had 3 bases not matched to a gene; V was cut back by 6 bases and J by 1 base. The CDR3 is CASSGLAGASGANVLTF. The CDR3 region has the DNA TGTGCCAGCAGCGGACTAGCGGGAGCTTCTGGGGCCAACGTCCTGACTTTC.

This chain links TRBV20-1 with TRBJ2-5, with D possibly matching TRBD1 (6 bases). Judging by the DNA end, TRBJ2-7 fits better; the J call may be wrong. The germline V gene has CDR1 DFQATT and CDR2 SNEGSKA (reference sequence). The CDR3 totals 11 residues. The DNA for the CDR3 is TGCAGTGCGGCCCAGGGGTACGAGCAGTACTTC. It codes for CSAAQGYEQYF.

This clone has a handful of counts. This chain links TRBV27 with TRBJ2-7; the D gene could be TRBD1 or TRBD2 (6 bases each). This CDR3 region has 14 residues. Germline loops: CDR1 MNHEY, CDR2 SMNVEV (reference sequence). V dropped 2 bases and J dropped 3 bases, with 11 bases sitting between them. CDR3 amino acids: CASSLAEGVYEQYF. The DNA of the CDR3 is TGTGCCAGCAGTTTAGCGGAGGGGGTCTACGAGCAGTACTTC.

This chain uses TRBV6-1 with TRBJ2-7; D possibly corresponds to TRBD1 (5 bases). The CDR3 has 13 residues. Germline CDR1 MNHNS, CDR2 SASEGT. Trimming pared 7 bases from V and 2 bases from J, leaving 12 bases between. CDR3 amino acids: CASTIQAPYEQYF. Written as DNA, the CDR3 is TGTGCCAGCACCATACAGGCCCCCTACGAGCAGTACTTC.

The chain combines TRBV5-6 with TRBJ2-1, with D hard to call. CDR1 and CDR2 (germline): SGHDT, YYEEEE. The V and J ends lost 0 bases and 5 bases respectively, with 18 bases between them. The CDR3 loop spans 17 amino acids. CDR3 DNA: TGTGCCAGCAGCTTGGAAGCTTGGGCAGGCCCCAACAATGAGCAGTTCTTC. As protein: CASSLEAWAGPNNEQFF.

The rearrangement links TRBV29-1 to TRBJ2-1, with TRBD2 matching over 8 bases. Germline V CDR1 and CDR2: SQVTM, ANQGSEA. V shed 6 bases, J shed 10 bases, and the junction held 11 bases outside the gene matches. The CDR3 contains 13 residues. As DNA, the CDR3 is TGCAGCGTCGGGACTAGAGGCCCGGGCGAGCAGTTCTTC. It is translated as CSVGTRGPGEQFF.

The chain recombines TRBV7-3 with TRBJ2-1; 9 positions match TRBD2. V was pared by 5 bases and J by 7 bases, with 9 bases of the junction left unmatched. Germline V gene lookup returns CDR1 SGHTA and CDR2 FQGTGA. CDR3 size: 15 residues. CDR3: CASSAIAGVGNEQFF. CDR3 DNA: TGTGCCAGCAGCGCGATAGCGGGAGTCGGGAATGAGCAGTTCTTC.

This clone was seen more than once but under ten times. This chain uses TRBV19 with TRBJ1-2, with D tentatively TRBD1 (5 bases). The germline gives CDR1 LNHDA, CDR2 SQIVND (reference sequence). The CDR3 is 15 amino acids. Trimming removed 1 base at V and 4 bases at J, with 13 bases between. The CDR3 loop is CASSIGQGVLYGYTF. The CDR3 DNA sequence: TGTGCCAGTAGTATAGGCCAGGGAGTCCTCTATGGCTACACCTTC.

The chain employs TRBV25-1 and TRBJ2-7, with D unclear. In germline, CDR1 is MGHDK, CDR2 SYGVNS. Trimming left V 2 bases short and J 2 bases short, with 7 bases between. There are 13 residues in the CDR3. The CDR3: CASSEQDPYEQYF. The CDR3 region has the DNA TGTGCCAGCAGTGAACAGGACCCCTACGAGCAGTACTTC.

The rearrangement uses TRBV6-5 and TRBJ1-2, with D tentatively TRBD1 (5 bases). There are 14 residues in the CDR3. The germline V gene has CDR1 MNHEY and CDR2 SVGAGI. V was cut by 2 bases and J by 0 bases, with 7 bases left in between. CDR3 sequence (DNA): TGTGCCAGCAGTTACAGGGGAGCTAACTATGGCTACACCTTC. Translating it yields CASSYRGANYGYTF.

J is TRBJ1-1 and V is TRBV2; the D is unclear. The ends were cut back, 7 bases at V and 2 bases at J, with 17 bases in the middle. The CDR3 is 15 amino acids. CDR1 and CDR2 from the germline V gene are SNHLY and FYNNEI. The CDR3 is CASTSSDLGNTEAFF. CDR3 DNA sequence: TGTGCCAGCACATCCTCGGACCTTGGAAACACTGAAGCTTTCTTT.

The rearrangement links TRBV5-4 to TRBJ2-5; 7 nucleotides align to TRBD2. The CDR3 runs to 14 residues. The germline V gene has CDR1 SGHNT and CDR2 YYREEE (reference sequence). The V segment lost 1 base and the J segment 5 bases; nucleotides outside the gene matches: 5. DNA of the CDR3: TGTGCCAGCAGCTTGAGGCGGGAGCAGGAGACCCAGTACTTC. Translating it yields CASSLRREQETQYF.

DNA for the CDR3: TGTGCCAGCAGCTTAGATCGGGGGACCGGGGAGCTGTTTTTT. This sequence encodes CASSLDRGTGELFF. This chain links TRBV11-2 with TRBJ2-2, with a weak D call TRBD2 (6 bases). CDR1 and CDR2 (germline): SGHAT, FQNNGV. Trimming pared 0 bases from V and 5 bases from J, leaving 7 bases between. This CDR3 is 14 amino acids long.

This clone was observed many times. This chain joins TRBV6-1 and TRBJ1-1, with 9 bases lining up with TRBD1. CDR3 length equals 14 residues. Germline V lookup: CDR1 MNHNS, CDR2 SASEGT. With 11 bases clipped from V and 5 bases from J, the junction kept 12 bases outside the gene matches. The CDR3 region is CAGPPQGADTEAFF. CDR3 nucleotide sequence: TGTGCCGGACCGCCACAGGGGGCAGATACTGAAGCTTTCTTT.